This is a list of T cell receptor beta chains from one sample in a study of cytomegalovirus exposure and HLA in healthy donors. Assay: immunoSEQ multiplex PCR; the TCRdb copy retains only in-frame clones and omits some. The table includes over 150,000 clones, approximately 80% detected once. The material sequenced was PBMCs. Receptors originate from a man in his thirties or forties in good health and CMV-seronegative. Each CDR3 is given with its conserved first and last residue. Each record gives: D gene, V gene, clone size, J gene, CDR3 protein, CDR3 DNA. D genes are given only for firm matches. Size values are once, few and many counts, or a class for expanded clones, and some rows have none.

d_call: -; v_call: TRBV28; clone_size: once; j_call: TRBJ2-7; cdr3_aa: CASSSPFGGRVYEQYF; cdr3_nt: TGTGCCAGCAGTTCCCCCTTCGGGGGAAGGGTCTACGAGCAGTACTTC
d_call: TRBD1; v_call: TRBV6-1; clone_size: -; j_call: TRBJ2-7; cdr3_aa: CASSRTGTAYEQYF; cdr3_nt: TGTGCCAGCAGTCGGACAGGGACGGCTTACGAGCAGTACTTC
d_call: TRBD1; v_call: TRBV11-2; clone_size: few; j_call: TRBJ2-7; cdr3_aa: CASLGDRGLNEQYF; cdr3_nt: TGTGCCAGCCTAGGGGACAGGGGGCTTAACGAGCAGTACTTC
d_call: TRBD1; v_call: TRBV9; clone_size: -; j_call: TRBJ2-2; cdr3_aa: CASSDTGGHVGELFF; cdr3_nt: TGTGCCAGCAGCGACACAGGGGGCCATGTCGGGGAGCTGTTTTTT
d_call: -; v_call: TRBV13; clone_size: -; j_call: TRBJ2-1; cdr3_aa: CASSLRREGFREQFF; cdr3_nt: TGTGCCAGCAGCCTTCGGAGGGAAGGTTTTCGGGAGCAGTTCTTC
d_call: -; v_call: TRBV5-4; clone_size: -; j_call: TRBJ1-2; cdr3_aa: CASSLSTVDYGYTF; cdr3_nt: TGTGCCAGCAGCTTGTCCACTGTCGACTATGGCTACACCTTC
d_call: TRBD1; v_call: TRBV2; clone_size: few; j_call: TRBJ1-4; cdr3_aa: CASTPLAGGGEKLFF; cdr3_nt: TGTGCCAGCACCCCGTTGGCAGGGGGAGGTGAAAAACTGTTTTTT
d_call: -; v_call: TRBV4-1; clone_size: once; j_call: TRBJ2-1; cdr3_aa: CASSTRVSYNEQFF; cdr3_nt: TGCGCCAGCAGCACCAGGGTCTCCTACAATGAGCAGTTCTTC
d_call: TRBD2; v_call: TRBV19; clone_size: -; j_call: TRBJ2-5; cdr3_aa: CATRLAGKETQYF; cdr3_nt: TGTGCCACCCGACTAGCGGGGAAAGAGACCCAGTACTTC
d_call: TRBD1; v_call: TRBV10-3; clone_size: few; j_call: TRBJ1-4; cdr3_aa: CAISEYDRDNEKLFF; cdr3_nt: TGTGCCATCAGTGAGTACGACAGGGATAATGAAAAACTGTTTTTT
d_call: -; v_call: TRBV27; clone_size: -; j_call: TRBJ2-7; cdr3_aa: CASSLLDSTNEQYF; cdr3_nt: TGTGCCAGCAGTTTGTTGGACAGTACGAACGAGCAGTACTTC
d_call: -; v_call: TRBV25-1; clone_size: -; j_call: TRBJ2-7; cdr3_aa: CASRAGVGEQYF; cdr3_nt: TGTGCCAGCAGGGCAGGGGTAGGCGAGCAGTACTTC
d_call: -; v_call: TRBV7-9; clone_size: -; j_call: TRBJ1-2; cdr3_aa: CSSSLTDYGYTF; cdr3_nt: TGTTCCAGCAGCTTGACAGACTATGGCTACACCTTC
d_call: -; v_call: TRBV28; clone_size: -; j_call: TRBJ2-7; cdr3_aa: CASRPLAVTYEQYF; cdr3_nt: TGTGCCAGCAGGCCCTTAGCGGTTACCTACGAGCAGTACTTC
d_call: TRBD1; v_call: TRBV7-2; clone_size: -; j_call: TRBJ2-5; cdr3_aa: CASSLKGQASCAQYF; cdr3_nt: TGTGCCAGCAGCTTAAAGGGACAGGCGTCGTGTGCCCAGTACTTC
d_call: -; v_call: TRBV29-1; clone_size: -; j_call: TRBJ2-7; cdr3_aa: CSVAGTLRYEQYF; cdr3_nt: TGCAGCGTTGCGGGGACACTACGCTACGAGCAGTACTTC
d_call: TRBD1; v_call: TRBV29-1; clone_size: -; j_call: TRBJ2-3; cdr3_aa: CSALGQGGTDTQYF; cdr3_nt: TGCAGCGCCTTAGGACAGGGCGGCACAGATACGCAGTATTTT
d_call: -; v_call: TRBV6-6; clone_size: few; j_call: TRBJ1-5; cdr3_aa: CASTTGDQPQHF; cdr3_nt: TGTGCCAGCACCACAGGCGATCAGCCCCAGCATTTT
d_call: TRBD1; v_call: TRBV19; clone_size: -; j_call: TRBJ2-7; cdr3_aa: CASSITPGQGSEQYF; cdr3_nt: TGTGCCAGTAGTATAACTCCGGGACAGGGAAGCGAGCAGTACTTC
d_call: -; v_call: TRBV5-4; clone_size: -; j_call: TRBJ1-3; cdr3_aa: CASSEQGLKGNTIYF; cdr3_nt: TGTGCCAGCAGCGAGCAGGGGTTGAAGGGAAACACCATATATTTT
d_call: TRBD1; v_call: TRBV7-6; clone_size: -; j_call: TRBJ2-7; cdr3_aa: CASSLDRVSYEQYF; cdr3_nt: TGTGCCAGCAGCCTGGACAGGGTCTCCTACGAGCAGTACTTC
d_call: -; v_call: TRBV5-1; clone_size: few; j_call: TRBJ2-1; cdr3_aa: CASSLAYDEQFF; cdr3_nt: TGCGCCAGCAGCTTGGCCTATGATGAGCAGTTCTTC
d_call: -; v_call: TRBV7-6; clone_size: -; j_call: TRBJ1-1; cdr3_aa: CASSSGDYTEAFF; cdr3_nt: TGTGCCAGCAGCTCCGGGGATTACACTGAAGCTTTCTTT
d_call: -; v_call: TRBV5-1; clone_size: -; j_call: TRBJ1-1; cdr3_aa: CASSLDGGSEAFF; cdr3_nt: TGCGCCAGCAGCTTGGACGGGGGATCCGAAGCTTTCTTT
d_call: -; v_call: TRBV2; clone_size: few; j_call: TRBJ2-5; cdr3_aa: CASSVGAETQYF; cdr3_nt: TGTGCCAGCAGTGTGGGCGCAGAGACCCAGTACTTC
d_call: TRBD1; v_call: TRBV6-5; clone_size: -; j_call: TRBJ1-1; cdr3_aa: CASSLDRGGEAFF; cdr3_nt: TGTGCCAGCAGCCTAGACAGGGGTGGTGAAGCTTTCTTT
d_call: -; v_call: TRBV28; clone_size: -; j_call: TRBJ1-3; cdr3_aa: CASSGDTLWNTIYF; cdr3_nt: TGTGCCAGCAGTGGGGACACCCTGTGGAACACCATATATTTT